This T cell receptor (beta chain) derives from a study of OX40 agonist ivuxolimab in advanced cancers. Study background: Clinicians treated patients with ivuxolimab, an agonistic anti-OX40 (CD134) antibody.

Only a few counts were recorded for this clone. V lost 2 bases and J lost 2, with 10 bases in between. This CDR3 is 14 amino acids long. CDR1 MNHEY and CDR2 SVGAGI come from the germline V gene. Profiled with immunoSEQ multiplex PCR; TCRdb holds only in-frame clones, not every one. The table includes some 48,000 clones, 75% to 80% detected once. The gene calls are TRBV6-5 and TRBJ2-7; D gene ambiguous. Sequencing was performed on CD4+ or CD8+ T cells sorted from blood, taken in a trial of the OX40 agonist ivuxolimab. This TCR was sampled from an adult with an advanced solid tumor such as melanoma, head and neck, liver or kidney cancer. The CDR3 nucleotides read TGTGCCAGCAGTTACATGCCAGGACCCTACGAGCAGTACTTC. This sequence encodes CASSYMPGPYEQYF.